Listed below are T cell receptor beta chains from one sample, sequenced in a study of control samples from healthy donors and cancer patients. Only in-frame clones appear in the TCRdb table, and some are missing; sequencing was by immunoSEQ multiplex PCR. The sample has about 51,000 clones; about 90% are singletons. Sequenced material: PBMCs. These receptors originate from a middle-aged man with head and neck cancer. Both conserved end residues are part of each CDR3. A D gene is named only where the DNA matches it firmly. Size is stated for part of the rows, as once, few or many counts, or as a class when the clone is expanded.

TRBD1	NA	15	TRBV9	TRBJ2-1	CASSPRGTGVNEQFF	TGTGCCAGCAGCCCCCGAGGGACAGGTGTCAATGAGCAGTTCTTC
NA	NA	10	TRBV2	TRBJ2-3	CASSSHTQYF	TGTGCCAGCAGTTCCCATACGCAGTATTTT
NA	NA	16	TRBV4-1	TRBJ2-2	CASSQEWRGSTGELFF	TGCGCCAGCAGCCAAGAATGGAGGGGGAGCACCGGGGAGCTGTTTTTT
TRBD1	NA	19	TRBV19	TRBJ1-5	CASSIDRTGTGDEDQPQHF	TGTGCCAGTAGTATAGACCGTACCGGGACAGGGGACGAGGATCAGCCCCAGCATTTT
NA	NA	11	TRBV20-1	TRBJ1-1	CSASTGPEAFF	TGCAGTGCTAGTACGGGGCCTGAAGCTTTCTTT
NA	NA	11	TRBV12-3/TRBV12-4	TRBJ2-5	CASSFAETQYF	TGTGCCAGCAGTTTCGCGGAGACCCAGTACTTC
NA	NA	13	TRBV28	TRBJ2-4	CASTLIEGNIQYF	TGTGCCAGCACCCTTATAGAGGGAAACATTCAGTACTTC
NA	NA	15	TRBV7-3	TRBJ2-5	CASSLTLGDRETQYF	TGTGCCAGCAGCTTAACTTTGGGGGACCGGGAGACCCAGTACTTC
TRBD1	NA	17	TRBV5-6	TRBJ1-6	CASSLSFRQGMGSPLHF	TGTGCCAGCAGCTTGTCCTTCCGACAGGGGATGGGTTCACCCCTCCACTTT
NA	NA	11	TRBV12-3/TRBV12-4	TRBJ2-3	CASSFGDTQYF	TGTGCCAGCAGTTTCGGAGATACGCAGTATTTT
TRBD1	NA	15	TRBV25-1	TRBJ1-2	CASRPGTGSASGYTF	TGTGCCAGCCGTCCCGGGACAGGGTCGGCTTCTGGCTACACCTTC
NA	once	13	TRBV19	TRBJ2-7	CASSIVGQGKQYF	TGTGCCAGTAGTATAGTCGGGCAGGGAAAGCAGTACTTC
NA	NA	15	TRBV5-4	TRBJ2-2	CASSLAGANTGELFF	TGTGCCAGCAGCTTGGCGGGAGCGAACACCGGGGAGCTGTTTTTT
TRBD2	once	13	TRBV18	TRBJ2-5	CASSELAGETQYF	TGTGCCAGCTCTGAACTAGCGGGGGAGACCCAGTACTTC